The rows below give T cell receptor beta chains drawn from one sample of a study of T cells in tumors after PD-1 blockade. Clones were sequenced by immunoSEQ multiplex PCR, and TCRdb holds only the in-frame ones, with some missing. The table lists 60,000 to 70,000 clones, roughly 70% of them singletons. Source: PBMCs, taken after anti-PD-1 treatment. The receptor set was obtained from a human donor with basal cell carcinoma. Both conserved end residues are trimmed from each CDR3. The order of the fields is V gene, J gene, CDR3 protein.

V: TRBV2
J: TRBJ1-2
CDR3: ASTIRAGGGGYT

V: TRBV6-2/TRBV6-3
J: TRBJ2-3
CDR3: ASSYWGNPSTDTQY

V: TRBV7-9
J: TRBJ2-3
CDR3: ASSLGYGTSVTDTQY

V: TRBV14
J: TRBJ2-3
CDR3: ASSPRTDTQY

V: TRBV5-1
J: TRBJ2-7
CDR3: ASSLLQGLREQY

V: TRBV3-1/TRBV3-2
J: TRBJ2-3
CDR3: ASSHRAGGPMDTQY

V: TRBV7-9
J: TRBJ2-5
CDR3: ASSLARQETQY

V: TRBV30
J: TRBJ1-5
CDR3: ACRDNNQPQH

V: TRBV5-6
J: TRBJ1-2
CDR3: ASSSRGTYGYT

V: TRBV27
J: TRBJ2-2
CDR3: ASSRLGGSVPGELF

V: TRBV2
J: TRBJ2-1
CDR3: ASSPSGTSSYNEQF

V: TRBV5-1
J: TRBJ2-7
CDR3: ASTPGQGIDEQY

V: TRBV5-1
J: TRBJ2-5
CDR3: ASVTGTGAETQY

V: TRBV5-4
J: TRBJ1-5
CDR3: ASSPPGIHLLQSNQPQH

V: TRBV4-2
J: TRBJ1-4
CDR3: ASSLPRTGGGEKLF

V: TRBV7-9
J: TRBJ1-2
CDR3: ASSGTGEGYT

V: TRBV5-1
J: TRBJ1-1
CDR3: ASSLGDRSNTEAF

V: TRBV6-6
J: TRBJ1-3
CDR3: ASSPLLGGFSGNTIY

V: TRBV7-2
J: TRBJ1-2
CDR3: ASSVGQLSGGYT

V: TRBV7-2
J: TRBJ2-7
CDR3: ASSAGTGGSEQY

V: TRBV9
J: TRBJ1-1
CDR3: ASSVDSNTEAF

V: TRBV30
J: TRBJ2-7
CDR3: AWMLGVEQY

V: TRBV18
J: TRBJ2-2
CDR3: ASSPPGTSFTGELF

V: TRBV19
J: TRBJ2-7
CDR3: ASSILDRTYEQY

V: TRBV7-2
J: TRBJ1-6
CDR3: ASSLAISFGTGDNSPLH

V: TRBV7-8
J: TRBJ2-7
CDR3: ASSLSGGATYEQY

V: TRBV24-1
J: TRBJ1-2
CDR3: ATSDSENYGYT

V: TRBV7-6
J: TRBJ2-7
CDR3: ASSLSLGLEQY

V: TRBV5-1
J: TRBJ1-1
CDR3: ASLSGGGMNTEAF

V: TRBV12-3/TRBV12-4
J: TRBJ2-1
CDR3: ASKGTANNEQF

V: TRBV5-1
J: TRBJ2-2
CDR3: ASSGQGVGELF

V: TRBV19
J: TRBJ2-5
CDR3: ASSIEAAGGPWENIETQY

V: TRBV30
J: TRBJ1-1
CDR3: AWSVKRPSAGAF

V: TRBV29-1
J: TRBJ2-2
CDR3: SAGDLSRTGELF

V: TRBV10-3
J: TRBJ1-4
CDR3: ASKAGTGGVIGEKLF

V: TRBV13
J: TRBJ1-6
CDR3: ASSPAQYNSPLH

V: TRBV5-6
J: TRBJ1-6
CDR3: ASTGLKWGEDSPLH

V: TRBV21-1
J: TRBJ1-4
CDR3: ASRSTGKLF

V: TRBV24-1
J: TRBJ2-3
CDR3: ATSDRGKDTQY

V: TRBV10-1
J: TRBJ1-6
CDR3: ASRGSPLH

V: TRBV6-5
J: TRBJ2-7
CDR3: ASSLQGAFEQY

V: TRBV6-5
J: TRBJ1-2
CDR3: ASSYVRTGGGYGYT

V: TRBV6-4
J: TRBJ1-5
CDR3: ASTGTRLFSNQPQH

V: TRBV19
J: TRBJ1-2
CDR3: ASSVRTGAGGYT

V: TRBV29-1
J: TRBJ2-7
CDR3: SARAGGLYEQY

V: TRBV19
J: TRBJ2-7
CDR3: ASSHPGGIYEQY

V: TRBV19
J: TRBJ2-7
CDR3: ASSPSAIRGYEQY

V: TRBV6-2/TRBV6-3
J: TRBJ2-1
CDR3: ASSLLAGGHIEQF

V: TRBV19
J: TRBJ2-7
CDR3: ATDRGGSEQY

V: TRBV18
J: TRBJ2-7
CDR3: ASSPGTGVYEQY

V: TRBV28
J: TRBJ2-5
CDR3: ASSLWSPRDRNQETQY

V: TRBV2
J: TRBJ1-2
CDR3: ASPGEDYGYT

V: TRBV6-5
J: TRBJ2-5
CDR3: ASRQGETQY